This TCR beta chain was sequenced during a study of identical twins. Whole-study results and caveats: Compared with models, monozygotic twins showed more out-of-frame TCR alpha sharing. Insertions were fewer in abundant cord blood beta clonotypes, whereas memory repertoires showed none of this pattern.

This clonotype occurred a few times. What it binds is not known. Template switching supplied a universal primer site; unique molecular identifiers were carried on the cDNA. MiXCR was run by TCRdb on the 5' RACE reads, yielding one entry per CDR3 protein. The sample yields about 530,000 distinct CDR3 sequences, under 25% seen once. Germline CDR1 is SEHNR and CDR2 is FQNEAQ (reference sequence). The J segment lost 6 bases and the V segment lost 1 base, leaving 9 bases of the junction unmatched. This CDR3 has 16 residues. These data are also associated with another study on yellow fever vaccine responses in identical twins.

The receptor was isolated from a young woman in good health. V gene TRBV7-9 combines with J gene TRBJ2-1, with 7 bases aligning to TRBD2. The sequenced sample consisted of CD4+ T cells sorted from blood. The CDR3 reads CASSLGGLVDSNEQFF. In nucleotides, the CDR3 is TGTGCCAGCAGCTTAGGAGGACTAGTAGACAGCAATGAGCAGTTCTTC.